This TCR beta chain emerged from a study of CD8 T cells in Susac syndrome. Trimming pared 7 bases from V and 3 bases from J, leaving 24 bases between. From germline, CDR1 is SQVTM and CDR2 ANQGSEA. The CDR3 spans 16 residues. A single count supports this clonotype. RNA amounts of about 0.5 to 1 ug underwent reverse transcription with random hexamers. Amplification of the TCR beta CDR3 was carried out by immunoSEQ multiplex PCR, which spanned a total of 54 Vbeta and 13 Jbeta segments. TCRdb itself ran the immunoSEQ multiplex PCR reads through MiXCR, one entry per CDR3 protein. This sample has some 130,000 distinct CDR3 sequences, with roughly 94% found just once.

The sample consisted of CD4+ T cells from PBMCs. The TCR sequence derives from a human donor with multiple sclerosis. V gene TRBV29-1 combines with J gene TRBJ2-5; perhaps TRBD1 as D (5 bases). The chain's CDR3 is CSDRRKAGYGEETQYF. The CDR3 DNA is TGCAGCGACAGAAGGAAGGCAGGGTATGGGGAAGAGACCCAGTACTTC.